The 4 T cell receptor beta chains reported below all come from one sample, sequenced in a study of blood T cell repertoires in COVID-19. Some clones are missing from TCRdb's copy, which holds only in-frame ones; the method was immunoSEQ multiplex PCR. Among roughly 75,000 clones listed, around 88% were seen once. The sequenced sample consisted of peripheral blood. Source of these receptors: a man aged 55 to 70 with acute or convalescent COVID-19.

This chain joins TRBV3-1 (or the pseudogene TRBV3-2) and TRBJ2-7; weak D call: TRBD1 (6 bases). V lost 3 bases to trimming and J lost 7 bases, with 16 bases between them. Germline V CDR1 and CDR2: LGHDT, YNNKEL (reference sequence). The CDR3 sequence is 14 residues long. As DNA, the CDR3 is TGTGCCAGCAGCCATTCCGGGACACCCAGGGAGCAGTACTTC. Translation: CASSHSGTPREQYF.

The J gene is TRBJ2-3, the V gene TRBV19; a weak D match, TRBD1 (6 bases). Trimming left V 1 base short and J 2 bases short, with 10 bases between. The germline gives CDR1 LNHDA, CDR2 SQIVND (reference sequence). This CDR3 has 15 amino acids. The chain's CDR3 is CASSIGQASTDTQYF. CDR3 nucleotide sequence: TGTGCCAGTAGTATAGGACAGGCCTCCACAGATACGCAGTATTTT.

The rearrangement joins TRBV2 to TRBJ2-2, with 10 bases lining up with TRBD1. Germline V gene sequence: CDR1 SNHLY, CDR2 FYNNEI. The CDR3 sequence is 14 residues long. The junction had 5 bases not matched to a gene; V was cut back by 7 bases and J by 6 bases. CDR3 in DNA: TGTGCCAGCAATCGACAGGGGGCGGCCGGGGAGCTGTTTTTT. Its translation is CASNRQGAAGELFF.

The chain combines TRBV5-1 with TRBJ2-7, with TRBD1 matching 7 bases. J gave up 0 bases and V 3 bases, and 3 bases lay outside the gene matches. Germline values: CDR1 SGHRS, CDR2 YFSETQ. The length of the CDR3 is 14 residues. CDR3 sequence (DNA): TGCGCCAGCAGCTGGGGACAGAGCTCCTACGAGCAGTACTTC. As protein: CASSWGQSSYEQYF.